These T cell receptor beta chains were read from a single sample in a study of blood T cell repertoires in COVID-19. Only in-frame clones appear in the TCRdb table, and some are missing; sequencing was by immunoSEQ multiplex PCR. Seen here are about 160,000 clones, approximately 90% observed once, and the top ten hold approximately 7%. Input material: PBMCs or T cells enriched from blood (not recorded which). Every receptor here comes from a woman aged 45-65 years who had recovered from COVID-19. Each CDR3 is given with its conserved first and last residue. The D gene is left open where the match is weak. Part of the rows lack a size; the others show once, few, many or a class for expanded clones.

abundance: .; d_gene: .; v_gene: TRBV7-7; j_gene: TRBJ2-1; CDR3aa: CASSSQGGAGYNEQFF; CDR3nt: TGTGCCAGCAGCTCCCAGGGGGGCGCGGGATACAATGAGCAGTTCTTC
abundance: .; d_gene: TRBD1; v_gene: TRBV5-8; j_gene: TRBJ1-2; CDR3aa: CASSPGTGRPGYTF; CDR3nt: TGTGCCAGCAGCCCTGGGACAGGGAGGCCTGGCTACACCTTC
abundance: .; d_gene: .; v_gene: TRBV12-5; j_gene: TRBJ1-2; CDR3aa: CASGLVGGNGYTF; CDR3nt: TGTGCTAGTGGTTTGGTAGGAGGGAATGGCTACACCTTC
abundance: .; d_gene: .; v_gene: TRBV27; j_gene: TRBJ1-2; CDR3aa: CASSLSGTPFGYGYTF; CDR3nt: TGTGCCAGCAGTTTATCCGGGACACCTTTTGGCTATGGCTACACCTTC
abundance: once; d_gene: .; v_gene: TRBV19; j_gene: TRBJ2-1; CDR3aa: CASSPFSGEQFF; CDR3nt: TGTGCCAGTAGTCCCTTCAGTGGTGAGCAGTTCTTC
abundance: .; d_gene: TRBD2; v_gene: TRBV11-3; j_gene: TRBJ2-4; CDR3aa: CASSFGGSNIQYF; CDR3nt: TGTGCCAGCAGCTTCGGGGGGTCCAACATTCAGTACTTC
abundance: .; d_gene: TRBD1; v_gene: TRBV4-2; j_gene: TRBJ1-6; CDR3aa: CASSQERQGNSPLHF; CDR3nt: TGTGCCAGCAGCCAAGAAAGACAGGGCAATTCACCCCTCCACTTT
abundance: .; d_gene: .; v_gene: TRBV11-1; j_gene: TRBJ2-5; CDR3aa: CASSFPQGPETQYF; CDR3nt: TGTGCCAGCAGCTTTCCCCAGGGTCCAGAGACCCAGTACTTC
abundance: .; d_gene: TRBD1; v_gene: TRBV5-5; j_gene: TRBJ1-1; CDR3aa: CASSLAGQVKAFF; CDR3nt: TGTGCCAGCAGCTTGGCCGGACAGGTAAAAGCTTTCTTT
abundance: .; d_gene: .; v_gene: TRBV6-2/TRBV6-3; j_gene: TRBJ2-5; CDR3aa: CASTPAGEETQYF; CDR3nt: TGTGCCAGCACCCCCGCAGGGGAAGAGACCCAGTACTTC
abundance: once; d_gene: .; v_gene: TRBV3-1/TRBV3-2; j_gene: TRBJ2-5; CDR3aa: CASSTTAQETQYF; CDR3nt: TGTGCCAGCAGTACGACTGCTCAAGAGACCCAGTACTTC
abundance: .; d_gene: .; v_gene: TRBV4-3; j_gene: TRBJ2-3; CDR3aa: CASSQRGGADTQYF; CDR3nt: TGCGCCAGCAGCCAACGGGGTGGCGCAGATACGCAGTATTTT
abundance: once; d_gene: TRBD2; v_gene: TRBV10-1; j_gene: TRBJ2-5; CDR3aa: CASPAPRGGAGETQYF; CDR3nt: TGCGCCAGCCCGGCTCCTCGGGGGGGGGCCGGGGAGACCCAGTACTTC
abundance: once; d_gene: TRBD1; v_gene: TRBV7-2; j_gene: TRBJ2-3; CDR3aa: CASSLAGQGGADTQYF; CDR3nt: TGTGCCAGCAGCTTAGCTGGACAGGGTGGCGCAGATACGCAGTATTTT
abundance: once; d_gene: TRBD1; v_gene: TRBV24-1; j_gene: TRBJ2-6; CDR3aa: CATSPTGSGANVLTF; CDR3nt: TGTGCCACCAGTCCGACAGGGTCTGGGGCCAACGTCCTGACTTTC
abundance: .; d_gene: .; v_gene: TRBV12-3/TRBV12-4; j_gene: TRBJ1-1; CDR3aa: CAIPPPLGGGAFF; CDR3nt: TGTGCCATCCCTCCCCCCTTGGGAGGAGGAGCTTTCTTT
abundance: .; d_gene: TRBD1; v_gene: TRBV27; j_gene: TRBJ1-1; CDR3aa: CASSLLWSGTGGKAEAFF; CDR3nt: TGTGCCAGCAGTTTATTGTGGTCCGGGACAGGGGGAAAGGCTGAAGCTTTCTTT
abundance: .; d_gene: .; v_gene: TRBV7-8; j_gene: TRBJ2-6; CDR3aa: CASSTGHPQATGANVLTF; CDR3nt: TGTGCCAGCAGCACTGGACACCCTCAGGCTACTGGGGCCAACGTCCTGACTTTC
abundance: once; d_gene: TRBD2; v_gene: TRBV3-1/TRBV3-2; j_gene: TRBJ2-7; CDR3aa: CASSQRTSGGFINGYEQYF; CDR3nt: TGTGCCAGCAGCCAACGGACTAGCGGGGGGTTTATAAACGGGTACGAGCAGTACTTC
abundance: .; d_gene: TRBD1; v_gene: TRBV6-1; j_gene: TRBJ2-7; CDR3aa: CASSEEGTGGYEQYF; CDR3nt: TGTGCCAGCAGTGAAGAAGGGACAGGGGGTTACGAGCAGTACTTC
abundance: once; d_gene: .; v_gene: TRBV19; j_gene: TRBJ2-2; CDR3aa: CASSIGTQYTGELFF; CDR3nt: TGTGCCAGTAGTATCGGTACCCAATACACCGGGGAGCTGTTTTTT
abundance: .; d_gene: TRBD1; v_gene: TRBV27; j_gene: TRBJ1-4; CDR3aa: CASSPTLDRTNEKLFF; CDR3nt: TGTGCCAGCAGTCCAACCTTGGACAGGACAAATGAAAAACTGTTTTTT
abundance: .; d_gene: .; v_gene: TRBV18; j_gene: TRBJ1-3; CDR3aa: CASSRDVGSSGNTIYF; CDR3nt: TGTGCCAGCTCCCGTGACGTCGGGAGCTCTGGAAACACCATATATTTT
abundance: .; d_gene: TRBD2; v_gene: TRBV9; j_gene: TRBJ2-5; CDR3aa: CASSVAPGTSGGFQETQYF; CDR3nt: TGTGCCAGCAGCGTAGCGCCGGGGACTAGCGGGGGGTTTCAGGAGACCCAGTACTTC
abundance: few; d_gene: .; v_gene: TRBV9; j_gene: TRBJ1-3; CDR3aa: CASSPRGNTIYF; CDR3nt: TGTGCCAGCAGCCCCCGTGGAAACACCATATATTTT
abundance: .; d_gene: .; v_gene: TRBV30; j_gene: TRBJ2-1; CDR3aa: CAWSNSLGGGEQFF; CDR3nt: TGTGCCTGGAGTAATAGTCTGGGGGGTGGAGAGCAGTTCTTC
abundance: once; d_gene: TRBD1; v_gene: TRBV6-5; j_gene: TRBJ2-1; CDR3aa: CASRGQGMGNEQFF; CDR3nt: TGTGCCAGCAGGGGACAGGGGATGGGCAATGAGCAGTTCTTC
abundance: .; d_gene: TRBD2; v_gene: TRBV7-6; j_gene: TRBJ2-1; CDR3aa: CASSLDSLASAGEQFF; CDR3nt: TGTGCCAGCAGCTTAGATAGCCTAGCTTCAGCGGGAGAGCAGTTCTTC
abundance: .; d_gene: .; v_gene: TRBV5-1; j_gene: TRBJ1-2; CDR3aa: CASSLEGTPLYGYTF; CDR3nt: TGCGCCAGCAGCTTGGAGGGGACACCTCTCTATGGCTACACCTTC
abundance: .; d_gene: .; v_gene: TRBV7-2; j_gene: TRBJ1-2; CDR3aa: CASSSGGGAPYGYTF; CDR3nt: TGTGCCAGCAGCTCCGGTGGCGGGGCCCCCTATGGCTACACCTTC
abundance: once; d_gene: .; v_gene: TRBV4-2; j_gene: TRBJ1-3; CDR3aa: CASRMGGGPSSGNTIYF; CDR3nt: TGTGCCAGCAGGATGGGCGGGGGGCCCAGCTCTGGAAACACCATATATTTT